This T cell receptor (beta chain) was sequenced during a study of blood T cell repertoires in COVID-19. The overall study: Whether acute or convalescent, the COVID-19 samples came from the United States, Italy and Spain.

Authors' data handling: Quantification of nucleated cells was approximated via reference gene primer amplification. TCRdb's copy holds only in-frame clones and misses some; the assay was immunoSEQ multiplex PCR. V, J and clone size are taken as reported in that table, and D and trimming were inferred from the DNA itself. This table has about 150,000 clones, about 79% appearing once. Germline assignment: CDR1 SGHDT and CDR2 YYEEEE. Trimming removed 4 bases from V and 2 bases from J, with 10 bases in between. The CDR3 runs 15 residues. The clonotype comes from a woman between 50 and 59 years old with acute or convalescent COVID-19. Material: peripheral blood. This sequence joins TRBV5-6 and TRBJ2-6, with D maybe TRBD2 (6 bases). For the CDR3, the DNA is TGTGCCAGCAGCCGTGGAGGGGCTGGGGCCAACGTCCTGACTTTC. Its protein is CASSRGGAGANVLTF.